The clone carrying this T cell receptor (beta chain) was found many times. Its antigen is undetermined. This record belongs to a study of blood T cells in healthy people across ages. Whole-study results and caveats: Per million T cells, the diversity of TCR beta decreased roughly linearly as age advanced. It was held that the diversity estimates obtained from one million T cells were underestimates.

The V gene lost 1 base and the J gene lost 9 bases, with 12 bases spanning the gap. This CDR3 is built from 13 residues. Primers used in a second PCR of roughly 6 to 11 cycles were a sample-barcoded 5' primer and a J-beta primer mix. Samples each returned at least 3 million CDR3-containing paired-end reads. TCRdb reanalysed the 5' RACE reads using MiXCR and keeps one entry per CDR3 protein. The repertoire consists of hundreds of thousands of distinct CDR3 sequences, with 25% to 35% occurring once and the leading ten covering less than 20%. The receptor was derived from a woman over 75 in good health. The sequencing input was blood. The gene calls are TRBV12-3 or TRBV12-4 and TRBJ1-2, with TRBD1 as a possible D gene (5 bases). DNA for the CDR3: TGTGCCAGCAGTTTAGGGATGGGACGCAGCTACACCTTC. As protein: CASSLGMGRSYTF.